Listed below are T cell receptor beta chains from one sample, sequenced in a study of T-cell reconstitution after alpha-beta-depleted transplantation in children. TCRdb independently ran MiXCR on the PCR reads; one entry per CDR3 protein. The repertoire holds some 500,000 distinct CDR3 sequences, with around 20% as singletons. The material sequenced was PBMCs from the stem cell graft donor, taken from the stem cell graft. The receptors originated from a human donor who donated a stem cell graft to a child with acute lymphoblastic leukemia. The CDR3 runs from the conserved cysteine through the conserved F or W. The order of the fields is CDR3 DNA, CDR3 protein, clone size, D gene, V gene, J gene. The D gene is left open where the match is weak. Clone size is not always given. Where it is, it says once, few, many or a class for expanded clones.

TGCAGTGCTGGGGACCCGGACGAAAGCTCCTATAATTCACCCCTCCACTTT	CSAGDPDESSYNSPLHF	NA	NA	TRBV20-1	TRBJ1-6
TGTGCCACCAGGGCCTCGGGGGCCGAGACCCAGTACTTC	CATRASGAETQYF	few	NA	TRBV15	TRBJ2-5
TGTGCCAGCAGCGGGGGACAGGCGTCGCCACACTATGGCTACACCTTC	CASSGGQASPHYGYTF	NA	TRBD1	TRBV7-6	TRBJ1-2
TGTGCCAGCTCACCCTCACTAGCGACAGATACGCAGTATTTT	CASSPSLATDTQYF	few	TRBD2	TRBV18	TRBJ2-3
TGTGCCAGCAGCTGGTGGGGGGAGCAGTACTTC	CASSWWGEQYF	few	NA	TRBV11-3	TRBJ2-7
TGCAGTGCTAGATCTTCTAGCGGTCCGGCGCCAGGAGAGACCCAGTACTTC	CSARSSSGPAPGETQYF	NA	TRBD2	TRBV20-1	TRBJ2-5
TGTGCCAGCAGTCCAACAAGCGGGGGCGACACTGAAGCTTTCTTT	CASSPTSGGDTEAFF	few	NA	TRBV25-1	TRBJ1-1
TGCAGTGCTGCAGGGAATCCGGCTGGCTACACCTTC	CSAAGNPAGYTF	few	NA	TRBV20-1	TRBJ1-2
TGCGCCAGCGCGGCGGCCGACGGCGGGAGACGTGGCTCCTACGAGCAGTACTTC	CASAAADGGRRGSYEQYF	NA	TRBD2	TRBV5-1	TRBJ2-7
TGCAGTGCTAGTCTCCCGGCGGGACAGAAGACTAGCGGGAGCTCCTACAATGAGCAGTTCTTC	CSASLPAGQKTSGSSYNEQFF	NA	TRBD2	TRBV20-1	TRBJ2-1
TGCGCCAGCAGCTCCCTGGGGGGAACCAAAAACATTCAGTACTTC	CASSSLGGTKNIQYF	NA	NA	TRBV4-1	TRBJ2-4
TGCGCCAGCAGCTATATAGCGGGAGGGCCAAACGAGCAGTACTTC	CASSYIAGGPNEQYF	NA	TRBD2	TRBV5-1	TRBJ2-7
TGCGCCAGCAGCTTCGAGGGACAAACGAACACTGAAGCTTTCTTT	CASSFEGQTNTEAFF	few	NA	TRBV5-1	TRBJ1-1
TGCAGCGCCCCAACAGGATCCTATGGCTACACCTTC	CSAPTGSYGYTF	few	NA	TRBV29-1	TRBJ1-2
TGTGCCAGCAGCCCGAGGCCTATGGGAGAGACCCAGTACTTC	CASSPRPMGETQYF	NA	NA	TRBV27	TRBJ2-5
TGTGCCAGCAGCCATAGGGAGCGGGGTGGCTACACCTTC	CASSHRERGGYTF	few	NA	TRBV12-3/TRBV12-4	TRBJ1-2
TGTGCCAGCAGCCCCGGGACTAGCGGGAGCGCAAGGCGAGAGACCCAGTACTTC	CASSPGTSGSARRETQYF	NA	TRBD2	TRBV11-2	TRBJ2-5
TGCGCCAGCAGCTTGTGGGGACTAGTCGGAGAAGAGACCCAGTACTTC	CASSLWGLVGEETQYF	NA	TRBD2	TRBV5-1	TRBJ2-5
TGTGCCAGCTCACCATTCGGCGGTAGCTCCTACAATGAGCAGTTCTTC	CASSPFGGSSYNEQFF	NA	NA	TRBV18	TRBJ2-1
TGTGCCAGCAGCCAAGGTCAGCCCCAAGAGACCCAGTACTTC	CASSQGQPQETQYF	few	NA	TRBV14	TRBJ2-5
TGTGCCAGCAGCCCCGCGGGTCGCGATGAGCAGTTCTTC	CASSPAGRDEQFF	few	NA	TRBV7-3	TRBJ2-1
TGTGCCAGCAGTTTAAGTGGACAGGGAGACTACGAGCAGTACTTC	CASSLSGQGDYEQYF	NA	TRBD1	TRBV12-3/TRBV12-4	TRBJ2-7
TGTGCCAGCAGTTTCGCGGGTTATGAGCAGTTCTTC	CASSFAGYEQFF	few	NA	TRBV27	TRBJ2-1
TGTGCCAGCAGCCCGATGGGGACCTCCTACGAGCAGTACTTC	CASSPMGTSYEQYF	NA	NA	TRBV9	TRBJ2-7
TGCAGTGCTGGGAGGGCGGAGGGGCCCCTCCCCTATGGCTACACCTTC	CSAGRAEGPLPYGYTF	NA	NA	TRBV20-1	TRBJ1-2
TGTGCCAGCAGCTTAAGTTTCGGGGACGAGCAGTACTTC	CASSLSFGDEQYF	NA	NA	TRBV7-9	TRBJ2-7